Listed here are 30 T cell receptor beta chains from one sample, sequenced in a study of blood T cell repertoires in COVID-19. Clones were sequenced by immunoSEQ multiplex PCR, and TCRdb holds only the in-frame ones, with some missing. The sample yields around 130,000 clones, approximately 85% seen once. The sequenced material came from peripheral blood. The receptors originated from a human donor in a cohort sampled during active COVID-19.

The chain joins TRBV7-2 to TRBJ2-3, with 9 bases aligning to TRBD1. This CDR3 spans 16 amino acids. The germline CDR1 and CDR2 sequences are SGHTA and FQGNSA. With V trimmed by 5 bases and J by 5 bases, 11 bases remained unmatched. CDR3 residues: CASSRDGTGYGDTQYF. The CDR3 DNA sequence: TGTGCCAGCAGCAGAGACGGGACAGGGTATGGAGATACGCAGTATTTT.

The genes are TRBV6-5 and TRBJ2-6, with D possibly being TRBD2 (5 bases). The CDR3 has 13 amino acids. Trimming cost V 8 bases and J 2 bases, with 7 bases left between them. Per germline, CDR1 MNHEY and CDR2 SVGAGI. CDR3 DNA sequence: TGTGCCAGCGAGGGAGCTGGGGCCAACGTCCTGACTTTC. Amino acids: CASEGAGANVLTF.

The chain has TRBV6-2 or TRBV6-3 and TRBJ2-7; no reliable D call. The CDR3 loop spans 12 amino acids. From germline, CDR1 is MNHEY and CDR2 SVGEGT. V was clipped by 0 bases and J by 3 bases, with 3 bases between them. CDR3 in DNA: TGTGCCAGCAGTTACTCCTTCTACGAGCAGTACTTC. Translating it yields CASSYSFYEQYF.

The rearrangement joins TRBV5-1 to TRBJ1-1, with D unresolved. This CDR3 has 15 amino acids. Germline assignment: CDR1 SGHRS and CDR2 YFSETQ. With 4 bases removed from V and 3 bases from J, the gap between germline ends came to 16 bases. CDR3 in amino acids: CASSRLEARHTEAFF. The CDR3 DNA reads as TGCGCCAGCAGCCGATTGGAGGCACGGCACACTGAAGCTTTCTTT.

This clone was recorded a few times. The chain couples TRBV19 to TRBJ1-3; 7 bases align to TRBD1. The CDR3 sequence is 17 residues long. The germline V gene has CDR1 LNHDA and CDR2 SQIVND (reference sequence). The ends lost 7 bases at V and 3 bases at J; junction bases unmatched: 15. The CDR3: CASTYEVRGQLGNTIYF. CDR3 DNA sequence: TGTGCCAGTACCTACGAAGTCAGGGGACAGCTTGGAAACACCATATATTTT.

The chain has TRBV19 and TRBJ1-6, with 7 positions matching TRBD1. Germline V gene sequence: CDR1 LNHDA, CDR2 SQIVND (reference sequence). Trimming at V came to 11 bases and at J to 5 bases, leaving 3 bases not matched to a gene. The CDR3 consists of 12 residues. Written as DNA, the CDR3 is TGTGCCTCGGGACAGAATAATTCACCCCTCCACTTT. Its protein product is CASGQNNSPLHF.

The chain has TRBV4-1 and TRBJ1-5; D is perhaps TRBD1 (6 bases). The CDR3 is made up of 14 amino acids. Trimming cost V 1 base and J 6 bases, with 10 bases left between them. CDR1 MGHRA and CDR2 YSYEKL come from the germline V gene. The CDR3: CASSQAQGVQPQHF. The DNA for the CDR3 is TGCGCCAGCAGCCAAGCACAGGGTGTTCAGCCCCAGCATTTT.

The V call is TRBV10-3, the J call TRBJ1-1, with D possibly TRBD1 on 6 matching bases. This CDR3 comprises 12 residues. Germline CDR1 is ENHRY and CDR2 is SYGVKD. V was clipped by 11 bases and J by 0 bases, with 10 bases between them. The CDR3 bases are TGTGCCGCCGGACAGTTGAACACTGAAGCTTTCTTT. Protein: CAAGQLNTEAFF.

This clone was seen a handful of times. The chain has TRBV6-5 and TRBJ2-1, with D possibly being TRBD2 (6 bases). Germline assignment: CDR1 MNHEY and CDR2 SVGAGI. CDR3 length: 14 amino acids. The ends were cut back, 0 bases at V and 4 bases at J, with 7 bases in the middle. CDR3 amino acids: CASSYSAGYNEQFF. The CDR3 region has the DNA TGTGCCAGCAGTTACTCGGCGGGATACAATGAGCAGTTCTTC.

A word on this clone: Other DNA sequences in the sample encode the same CDR3. The V call is TRBV5-6, the J call TRBJ1-5, with 7 bases fitting TRBD1. Losses at the gene ends were 0 bases for V and 6 bases for J; bases not matched to a gene: 6. Germline V gene lookup returns CDR1 SGHDT and CDR2 YYEEEE. The CDR3 runs 15 residues. Written as DNA, the CDR3 is TGTGCCAGCAGCTTGGGGCAGGGGGTGGTTCAGCCCCAGCATTTT. It encodes CASSLGQGVVQPQHF. The variable domain in full, with the rest retrieved from reference TRBV5-6 and TRBJ1-5, is DAGVTQSPTHLIKTRGQQVTLRCSPKSGHDTVSWYQQALGQGPQFIFQYYEEEERQRGNFPDRFSGHQFPNYSSELNVNALLLGDSALYLCASSLGQGVVQPQHFGDGTRLSIL.

The V and J genes are TRBV6-5 and TRBJ2-1; the D gene is possibly TRBD2 (5 bases). The CDR3 runs to 13 residues. The ends were cut back, 8 bases at V and 5 bases at J, with 13 bases in the middle. Germline values: CDR1 MNHEY, CDR2 SVGAGI. The CDR3 region has the DNA TGTGCCAGCCCCCGGTCCGGGGACAATGAGCAGTTCTTC. The encoded protein is CASPRSGDNEQFF.

The V call is TRBV10-3, the J call TRBJ2-3; 14 bases map to TRBD2. The germline V gene has CDR1 ENHRY and CDR2 SYGVKD. With 11 bases clipped from V and 2 bases from J, the junction kept 9 bases outside the gene matches. The CDR3 has 16 residues. CDR3 sequence (DNA): TGTGCCTCGAAGGCGACTAGCGGGGGGGCCACAGATACGCAGTATTTT. Translating gives CASKATSGGATDTQYF.

The chain's CDR3 is CASSQKGGQGILGTEAFF. The CDR3 coding sequence is TGCGCCAGCAGCCAAAAAGGGGGACAGGGGATATTGGGAACTGAAGCTTTCTTT. The chain couples TRBV4-1 to TRBJ1-1; the match to TRBD1 covers 10 bases. CDR1 and CDR2 from the germline V gene are MGHRA and YSYEKL. This CDR3 is 18 amino acids long. V lost 2 bases and J lost 5; bases outside the gene matches: 14.

The chain uses TRBV7-2 and TRBJ1-2, with 9 bases matching TRBD1. The CDR3 runs to 13 residues. The germline gives CDR1 SGHTA, CDR2 FQGNSA. V trimming: 5 bases; J trimming: 4 bases; junction bases outside the gene matches: 2. CDR3 sequence reads: CASSPTGGYGYTF. In nucleotides, the CDR3 is TGTGCCAGCAGCCCGACAGGGGGCTATGGCTACACCTTC.

CDR3 residues: CASSLLDGVYFGYTF. Written as DNA, the CDR3 is TGTGCCAGCAGCCTGCTGGACGGGGTTTATTTTGGCTACACCTTC. The rearrangement links TRBV5-6 to TRBJ1-2, with D uncertain. Germline V gene sequence: CDR1 SGHDT, CDR2 YYEEEE. The CDR3 is 15 amino acids. Trimming removed 4 bases at V and 7 bases at J, with 20 bases between.

The rearrangement joins TRBV7-2 to TRBJ1-2, with TRBD1 matching over 10 bases. This CDR3 region has 16 residues. Germline CDR1 is SGHTA and CDR2 is FQGNSA. Germline trimming cut 5 bases from V and 3 bases from J; bases unmatched to any gene: 9. The CDR3 spells CASSGHRQGADYGYTF. CDR3 nucleotides: TGTGCCAGCAGCGGACATAGACAGGGGGCGGACTATGGCTACACCTTC.

The chain uses TRBV13 and TRBJ2-7; 8 bases map to TRBD1. CDR3 length equals 15 residues. J gave up 1 base and V 8 bases, and 10 bases lay outside the gene matches. Germline CDR1 PRHDT, CDR2 FYEKMQ (reference sequence). CDR3 nucleotides: TGTGCCAGCCCCCCGGGACAGGATATTTCCTACGAGCAGTACTTC. Translation gives CASPPGQDISYEQYF. Full variable domain (missing parts from reference TRBV13 and TRBJ2-7): AAGVIQSPRHLIKEKRETATLKCYPIPRHDTVYWYQQGPGQDPQFLISFYEKMQSDKGSIPDRFSAQQFSDYHSELNMSSLELGDSALYFCASPPGQDISYEQYFGPGTRLTVT.

CDR3 in DNA: TGTGCCAGCAGTCCCCGGACTAGCGGGGGACATGAGCAGTTCTTC. Its protein product is CASSPRTSGGHEQFF. This rearrangement joins TRBV2 to TRBJ2-1; 13 bases fit TRBD2. The V segment lost 5 bases and the J segment 8 bases; nucleotides outside the gene matches: 6. The CDR3 is made up of 15 amino acids. Germline V gives CDR1 SNHLY, CDR2 FYNNEI.

The chain recombines TRBV25-1 with TRBJ1-2; D is ambiguous. The CDR3 covers 15 residues. Germline CDR1 is MGHDK and CDR2 is SYGVNS. V lost 4 bases and J 0 bases, leaving 12 bases between the germline ends. The CDR3 here is CASSAIESSNYGYTF. The CDR3 DNA follows: TGTGCCAGCAGTGCAATAGAGAGTTCTAACTATGGCTACACCTTC.

The genes are TRBV7-9 and TRBJ1-2; unclear D gene. Deletions cut 4 bases from V and 5 bases from J, with 11 bases between. This CDR3 is built from 13 residues. Germline CDR1 and CDR2: SEHNR and FQNEAQ (reference sequence). CDR3 sequence: CASSSKDIYGYTF. In DNA form, the CDR3 reads TGTGCCAGCAGCTCGAAAGACATATATGGCTACACCTTC.

The V and J genes are TRBV19 and TRBJ2-5, with TRBD2 matching 12 bases. CDR1 is LNHDA and CDR2 is SQIVND in the germline V gene (reference sequence). V shed 11 bases and J 1 base; nucleotides not matched to a gene: 11. The CDR3 has 16 amino acids. CDR3 region: CASSPSGGAPQETQYF. For the CDR3, the DNA is TGTGCCTCGTCCCCTAGCGGGGGGGCACCCCAAGAGACCCAGTACTTC.

In this sample, this clone turned up a few times. The V call is TRBV5-4, the J call TRBJ1-6, with D perhaps TRBD1 (5 bases). The CDR3 has 14 residues. Germline V gene sequence: CDR1 SGHNT, CDR2 YYREEE (reference sequence). The ends were cut back, 4 bases at V and 7 bases at J, with 12 bases in the middle. The chain's CDR3 is CASSAGLGNSPLHF. Here the CDR3 DNA reads TGTGCCAGCAGCGCGGGACTGGGGAATTCACCCCTCCACTTT.

The chain combines TRBV18 with TRBJ1-2; possible D gene TRBD1, 5 bases. V was clipped by 4 bases and J by 4 bases, with 13 bases between them. Germline V gene lookup returns CDR1 KGHSH and CDR2 LQKENI. This CDR3 contains 14 residues. The CDR3 spells CASSQDQGGYGYTF. In nucleotides, the CDR3 is TGTGCCAGCTCACAGGACCAGGGAGGCTATGGCTACACCTTC.

The rearrangement links TRBV2 to TRBJ2-1; the match to TRBD2 covers 10 bases. This CDR3 is built from 15 residues. The trim removed 6 bases at V and 3 bases at J, leaving 5 bases unmatched. Germline V lookup: CDR1 SNHLY, CDR2 FYNNEI. The CDR3 protein is CASRWTSGDYNEQFF. The CDR3 DNA follows: TGTGCCAGCAGATGGACTAGCGGCGACTACAATGAGCAGTTCTTC.

Concerning this clone: Other nucleotide sequences from this sample produce the same CDR3. V and J are TRBV10-1 and TRBJ2-3; D might be TRBD1 (5 bases). Trimming removed 4 bases at V and 2 bases at J, with 7 bases between. The CDR3 covers 13 residues. Germline V gene data show CDR1 as WNHNN and CDR2 as SYGVQD (reference sequence). The CDR3 sequence: CASSGGPTDTQYF. CDR3 bases: TGCGCCAGCAGTGGGGGCCCCACAGATACGCAGTATTTT.

The chain couples TRBV5-4 to TRBJ1-6, with 7 positions matching TRBD1. The trim removed 1 base at V and 9 bases at J, leaving 10 bases unmatched. Germline-derived CDR1 and CDR2 are SGHNT and YYREEE (reference sequence). The CDR3 has 16 residues. Written as DNA, the CDR3 is TGTGCCAGCAGCTTGAGAAGGACAGGCTTCGGTTCACCCCTCCACTTT. The encoded protein is CASSLRRTGFGSPLHF.

This clone was counted between two and nine times. The rearrangement uses TRBV3-1 (or the pseudogene TRBV3-2) and TRBJ2-5; D unclear. The CDR3 runs to 12 residues. Germline-derived CDR1 and CDR2 are LGHDT and YNNKEL (reference sequence). V was shortened by 3 bases and J by 3 bases, with 5 bases between the two germline ends. CDR3 DNA: TGTGCCAGCAGCCAGTCCGAAGAGACCCAGTACTTC. Translating gives CASSQSEETQYF.

The chain has TRBV3-1 (or the pseudogene TRBV3-2) and TRBJ1-4; a weak D match, TRBD1 (6 bases). Germline V gene data show CDR1 as LGHDT and CDR2 as YNNKEL (reference sequence). Trimming removed 3 bases from V and 4 bases from J, with 15 bases in between. The CDR3 runs to 16 residues. This chain's CDR3 is CASSQGGARVNEKLFF. The CDR3 DNA sequence: TGTGCCAGCAGCCAGGGGGGGGCGCGGGTTAATGAAAAACTGTTTTTT.

This chain joins TRBV4-2 and TRBJ2-1, with 7 bases identical to TRBD2. The CDR3 length is 17 residues. V lost 4 bases and J lost 3; bases outside the gene matches: 12. The V gene's germline CDR1 is LGHNA and CDR2 YNFKEQ. CDR3 protein: CASSPRGRTRGYNEQFF. DNA of the CDR3: TGTGCCAGCAGCCCTAGGGGCAGGACTAGGGGCTACAATGAGCAGTTCTTC.

The CDR3: CAWSVRQGVRNYYEQYF. CDR3 nucleotide sequence: TGTGCCTGGAGTGTAAGACAGGGGGTAAGGAATTACTACGAGCAGTACTTC. The chain is built from TRBV30 and TRBJ2-7, with TRBD1 identical over 9 bases. The CDR3 is 17 residues long. The germline V gene has CDR1 GTSNPN and CDR2 SVGIG (reference sequence). J gave up 3 bases and V 0 bases, and 12 bases lay outside the gene matches.